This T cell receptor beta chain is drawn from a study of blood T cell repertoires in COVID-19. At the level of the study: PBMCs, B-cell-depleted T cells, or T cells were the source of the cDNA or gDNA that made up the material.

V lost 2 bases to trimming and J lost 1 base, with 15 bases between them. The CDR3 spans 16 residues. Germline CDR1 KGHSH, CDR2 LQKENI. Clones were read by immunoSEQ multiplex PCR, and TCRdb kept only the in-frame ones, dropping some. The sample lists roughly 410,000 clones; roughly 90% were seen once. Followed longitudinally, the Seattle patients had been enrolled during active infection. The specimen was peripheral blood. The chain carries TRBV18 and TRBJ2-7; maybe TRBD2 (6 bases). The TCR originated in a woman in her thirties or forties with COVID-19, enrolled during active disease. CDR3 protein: CASSPNGGSLSYEQYF. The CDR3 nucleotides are TGTGCCAGCTCACCAAATGGGGGGAGCCTATCCTACGAGCAGTACTTC.